This T cell receptor beta chain is from a study of blood T cell repertoires in COVID-19. While infection was still active, Seattle patients were enrolled and then followed longitudinally. The length of the CDR3 is 12 residues. V shed 3 bases and J shed 4 bases, with 4 bases lying between them. CDR1 is LNHDA and CDR2 is SQIVND in the germline V gene (reference sequence). Libraries were prepared by immunoSEQ multiplex PCR; TCRdb keeps only in-frame clonotypes and omits some of them. The sample carries fewer than 250,000 clones, about 93% recorded once. This clonotype originated in a man in his 60s with COVID-19, enrolled during active disease. J is TRBJ1-3 and V is TRBV19; D remains ambiguous. Material: peripheral blood. Here the CDR3 reads CASSMSGNTIYF. CDR3 in DNA: TGTGCCAGTAGTATGAGCGGAAACACCATATATTTT.